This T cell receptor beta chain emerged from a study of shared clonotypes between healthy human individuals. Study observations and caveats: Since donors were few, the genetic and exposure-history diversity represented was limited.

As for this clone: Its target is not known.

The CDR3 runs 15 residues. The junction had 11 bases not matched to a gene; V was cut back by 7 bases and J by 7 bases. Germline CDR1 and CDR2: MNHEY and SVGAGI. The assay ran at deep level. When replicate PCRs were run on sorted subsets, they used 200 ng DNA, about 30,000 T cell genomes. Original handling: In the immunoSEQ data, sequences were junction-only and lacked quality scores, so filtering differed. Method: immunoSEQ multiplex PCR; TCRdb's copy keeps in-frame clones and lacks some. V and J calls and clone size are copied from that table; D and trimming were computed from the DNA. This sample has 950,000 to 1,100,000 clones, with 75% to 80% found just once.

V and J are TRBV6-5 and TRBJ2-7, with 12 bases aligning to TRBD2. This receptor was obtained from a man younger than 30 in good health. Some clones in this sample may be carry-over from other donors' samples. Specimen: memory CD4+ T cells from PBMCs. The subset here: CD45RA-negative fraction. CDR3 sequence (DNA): TGTGCCAGCACCCCCCCGGGGCTAGCGGGAGGGGAGCAGTACTTC. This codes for CASTPPGLAGGEQYF.